One and the same sample provided the 31 T cell receptor beta chains below, sequenced in a study of PD-1 blockade in mismatch repair-deficient tumors. Specified time point: roughly 10-day in vitro stimulation with candidate neoantigen peptide 2. The antigens these receptors bind are not known. Profiled with immunoSEQ multiplex PCR; TCRdb holds only in-frame clones, not every one. Here the sample spans over 9,000 clones, 75% to 90% being singletons. The sequenced sample was cells cultured in vitro, obtained from a patient treated with pembrolizumab. The source of these receptors is an adult with mismatch repair-deficient cancer.

The V gene is TRBV9, the J gene TRBJ2-1, with 9 bases lining up with TRBD2. The CDR3 length is 14 residues. J lost 9 bases, V lost 5 bases, and 9 bases had no gene match. Germline CDR1 is SGDLS and CDR2 is YYNGEE. The CDR3 loop reads CASSRLADDPEQFF. As DNA, the CDR3 is TGTGCCAGCAGTAGACTAGCGGACGATCCTGAGCAGTTCTTC.

V and J are TRBV19 and TRBJ1-1; TRBD1 matches 10 bases. There are 15 residues in the CDR3. The ends lost 6 bases at V and 4 bases at J; junction bases unmatched: 8. Germline CDR1 LNHDA, CDR2 SQIVND (reference sequence). The CDR3 here is CASRFYWDRGTEAFF. In DNA form, the CDR3 reads TGTGCCAGTAGATTCTACTGGGACAGGGGCACTGAAGCTTTCTTT.

The chain is built from TRBV29-1 and TRBJ1-2; D remains ambiguous. The CDR3 sequence is 18 residues long. Per germline, CDR1 SQVTM and CDR2 ANQGSEA. The germline V and J ends were trimmed by 4 bases and 2 bases, with 26 bases remaining between them. CDR3 coding DNA: TGCAGCGTTGGTATAGGACTTCACCCCTTTGCTCGAAACTATGGCTACACCTTC. Encoded protein: CSVGIGLHPFARNYGYTF.

The rearrangement links TRBV4-1 to TRBJ1-1; maybe TRBD1 (5 bases). The CDR3 extends over 15 amino acids. The germline V and J ends were trimmed by 0 bases and 3 bases, with 11 bases remaining between them. CDR1 and CDR2 (germline): MGHRA, YSYEKL. The CDR3 reads CASSQDEGIYTEAFF. CDR3 coding DNA: TGCGCCAGCAGCCAAGATGAGGGGATTTACACTGAAGCTTTCTTT.

The rearrangement uses TRBV28 and TRBJ2-7; 8 bases are a match to TRBD1. CDR3 length equals 13 residues. CDR1 MDHEN and CDR2 SYDVKM come from the germline V gene. With 7 bases clipped from V and 2 bases from J, the junction kept 4 bases outside the gene matches. The CDR3 sequence: CASKRTGTYEQYF. CDR3 in DNA: TGTGCCAGCAAGCGGACAGGGACCTACGAGCAGTACTTC.

The rearrangement links TRBV28 to TRBJ2-1; D ambiguous. The V gene's germline CDR1 is MDHEN and CDR2 SYDVKM. The CDR3 runs 16 residues. Trimming pared 3 bases from V and 0 bases from J, leaving 12 bases between. DNA of the CDR3: TGTGCCAGCAGTTTGTCTAGGCAGAGCTCCTACAATGAGCAGTTCTTC. This encodes CASSLSRQSSYNEQFF.

This clone has just a few counts. The V call is TRBV28, the J call TRBJ1-1; no clear D. Per germline, CDR1 MDHEN and CDR2 SYDVKM. The CDR3 has 12 residues. V dropped 8 bases and J dropped 0 bases, with 7 bases sitting between them. The CDR3 nucleotides are TGTGCCAGCTGGGCACTGAACACTGAAGCTTTCTTT. This codes for CASWALNTEAFF.

The gene calls are TRBV18 and TRBJ2-3; D remains ambiguous. Germline assignment: CDR1 KGHSH and CDR2 LQKENI. This CDR3 is built from 13 residues. V gave up 3 bases and J gave up 6 bases, with 10 bases separating them. In DNA, the CDR3 is TGTGCCAGCTCACCCCCCCCCATGGATACGCAGTATTTT. It translates to CASSPPPMDTQYF. Looking up the rest from reference TRBV18 and TRBJ2-3 gives the full variable domain: NAGVMQNPRHLVRRRGQEARLRCSPMKGHSHVYWYRQLPEEGLKFMVYLQKENIIDESGMPKERFSAEFPKEGPSILRIQQVVRGDSAAYFCASSPPPMDTQYFGPGTRLTVL.

J is TRBJ1-2 and V is TRBV15, with D possibly TRBD1 on 5 matching bases. The CDR3 totals 13 residues. Trimming left V 1 base short and J 8 bases short, with 11 bases between. Germline CDR1 reads LNHNV; CDR2 reads YYDKDF (reference sequence). The CDR3 nucleotides are TGTGCCACCAGCAGAGGGGGACCGTTAGGCTACACCTTC. Its protein is CATSRGGPLGYTF.

This chain connects TRBV2 to TRBJ1-1; D is ambiguous. This CDR3 contains 14 residues. The germline CDR1 and CDR2 sequences are SNHLY and FYNNEI. Trimming shortened V by 4 bases and J by 3 bases, and 12 bases separated the two germline ends. CDR3 loop: CASSGLAADTEAFF. CDR3 nucleotide sequence: TGTGCCAGCAGTGGGTTGGCGGCAGACACTGAAGCTTTCTTT.

The rearrangement joins TRBV7-2 to TRBJ1-1; D is undetermined. The V end was cut by 6 bases, the J end by 1 base, with 12 bases between. The CDR3 loop spans 14 amino acids. Germline V CDR1 and CDR2: SGHTA, FQGNSA. In DNA form, the CDR3 reads TGTGCCAGCAGTCCCGGGTCTGCGAACACTGAAGCTTTCTTT. The encoded protein is CASSPGSANTEAFF.

This clone was observed a few times. The chain is built from TRBV7-3 and TRBJ2-3; tentative D call: TRBD1 (6 bases). V dropped 3 bases and J dropped 2 bases, with 12 bases sitting between them. The CDR3 contains 15 residues. Germline V gene sequence: CDR1 SGHTA, CDR2 FQGTGA. The CDR3: CASSLQGSYTDTQYF. DNA for the CDR3: TGTGCCAGCAGCTTGCAGGGGTCTTACACAGATACGCAGTATTTT.

This chain connects TRBV5-1 to TRBJ2-1; D possibly corresponds to TRBD2 (5 bases). The germline V and J ends were trimmed by 2 bases and 0 bases, with 9 bases remaining between them. The CDR3 loop spans 15 amino acids. CDR1 and CDR2 (germline): SGHRS, YFSETQ. As DNA, the CDR3 is TGCGCCAGCAGCTTTAGCGTGAGCTCCTACAATGAGCAGTTCTTC. Amino acids: CASSFSVSSYNEQFF. The full variable domain, completed using reference TRBV5-1 and TRBJ2-1, is KAGVTQTPRYLIKTRGQQVTLSCSPISGHRSVSWYQQTPGQGLQFLFEYFSETQRNKGNFPGRFSGRQFSNSRSEMNVSTLELGDSALYLCASSFSVSSYNEQFFGPGTRLTVL.

The chain carries TRBV6-5 and TRBJ1-2; TRBD1 aligns across 7 bases. V shed 7 bases and J 3 bases; nucleotides not matched to a gene: 11. The length of the CDR3 is 15 residues. Germline loops: CDR1 MNHEY, CDR2 SVGAGI. DNA for the CDR3: TGTGCCAGCACGAAATTCCGGACAGGCGACTATGGCTACACCTTC. Its translation is CASTKFRTGDYGYTF.

The chain uses TRBV6-1 and TRBJ2-7; maybe TRBD2 (5 bases). The CDR3 is made up of 12 amino acids. Trimming took 7 bases from V and 2 from J, leaving 9 bases between them. The germline gives CDR1 MNHNS, CDR2 SASEGT. The CDR3 region has the DNA TGTGCCAGCATGCGGGTCCCCTACGAGCAGTACTTC. Translation: CASMRVPYEQYF.

This sequence joins TRBV28 and TRBJ1-4; a weak D match, TRBD1 (5 bases). Trimming took off 6 bases at V and 2 bases at J, with 13 bases between the two ends. There are 15 residues in the CDR3. CDR1 MDHEN and CDR2 SYDVKM come from the germline V gene. CDR3 region: CASSAGGETNEKLFF. The DNA for the CDR3 is TGTGCCAGCAGCGCCGGAGGGGAGACTAATGAAAAACTGTTTTTT.

The rearrangement joins TRBV7-9 to TRBJ2-7; weak D call: TRBD2 (5 bases). Looked up from germline, CDR1 is SEHNR and CDR2 is FQNEAQ (reference sequence). The CDR3 length is 13 residues. Trimming stripped 8 bases from V and 6 bases from J, with 17 bases between. The CDR3 bases are TGTGCCAGCCGCCAGTCCCAAAGCGGCGAGCAGTACTTC. Amino acid sequence: CASRQSQSGEQYF. Together with reference TRBV7-9 and TRBJ2-7, the CDR3 gives the full variable domain: DTGVSQNPRHKITKRGQNVTFRCDPISEHNRLYWYRQTLGQGPEFLTYFQNEAQLEKSRLLSDRFSAERPKGSFSTLEIQRTEQGDSAMYLCASRQSQSGEQYFGPGTRLTVT.

This chain uses TRBV19 with TRBJ1-2; 8 bases are a match to TRBD1. After removal of 3 bases from V and 3 bases from J, the junction contained 3 bases not matched to a gene. Germline CDR1 is LNHDA and CDR2 is SQIVND (reference sequence). The CDR3 contains 14 residues. CDR3 nucleotides: TGTGCCAGTAGTATCCAGACAGGGGACTATGGCTACACCTTC. Translating gives CASSIQTGDYGYTF.

This chain connects TRBV18 to TRBJ1-1; D gene unclear. The CDR3 consists of 15 residues. V was clipped by 0 bases and J by 0 bases, with 8 bases between them. In germline, CDR1 is KGHSH, CDR2 LQKENI. The DNA for the CDR3 is TGTGCCAGCTCACCACCAGGCAGGCTGAACACTGAAGCTTTCTTT. Its translation: CASSPPGRLNTEAFF.

V usage is TRBV28 and J usage is TRBJ2-1; D is undetermined. The CDR3 has 18 residues. CDR1 and CDR2 (germline): MDHEN, SYDVKM. V gave up 2 bases and J gave up 2 bases, with 19 bases separating them. The chain's CDR3 is CASSLNKVGQQAYNEQFF. Here the CDR3 DNA reads TGTGCCAGCAGTTTAAATAAAGTAGGGCAGCAGGCCTACAATGAGCAGTTCTTC.

To note about this clone: This sample includes further DNA sequences coding for the same CDR3. The chain has TRBV7-3 and TRBJ1-1, with D unresolved. This CDR3 is 13 amino acids long. Looked up from germline, CDR1 is SGHTA and CDR2 is FQGTGA. V was shortened by 2 bases and J by 4 bases, with 8 bases between the two germline ends. CDR3 residues: CASSLGYGTEAFF. CDR3 sequence (DNA): TGTGCCAGCAGCTTAGGTTACGGCACTGAAGCTTTCTTT.

The chain has TRBV7-9 and TRBJ2-3; no reliable D call. Per germline, CDR1 SEHNR and CDR2 FQNEAQ (reference sequence). V lost 4 bases, J lost 4 bases, and 15 bases lay in between. The CDR3 length is 15 residues. The CDR3: CASSSLFKVADTQYF. The CDR3 nucleotides are TGTGCCAGCAGCTCCCTCTTCAAGGTAGCAGATACGCAGTATTTT.

J is TRBJ2-1 and V is TRBV29-1; 14 bases agree with TRBD2. Trimming took 8 bases from V and 5 from J; bases not matched to a gene: 8. CDR1 SQVTM and CDR2 ANQGSEA come from the germline V gene. CDR3 length: 15 residues. CDR3 sequence reads: CSPTGLAGDDNEQFF. The CDR3 region has the DNA TGCAGCCCCACGGGACTAGCGGGAGATGACAATGAGCAGTTCTTC.

V usage is TRBV5-1 and J usage is TRBJ2-3; D is unresolved. The germline V gene encodes CDR1 SGHRS and CDR2 YFSETQ. Trimming cost V 2 bases and J 0 bases, with 10 bases left between them. This CDR3 comprises 15 residues. The chain's CDR3 is CASSFSRSSTDTQYF. CDR3 DNA: TGCGCCAGCAGCTTCAGCAGATCTAGCACAGATACGCAGTATTTT.

The chain links TRBV27 to TRBJ2-2; a possible D gene is TRBD1 (5 bases). V was clipped by 0 bases and J by 12 bases, with 8 bases between them. CDR1 is MNHEY, CDR2 SMNVEV, per germline (reference sequence). This CDR3 is built from 12 residues. The chain's CDR3 is CASSLSGQKLFF. The CDR3 coding sequence is TGTGCCAGCAGTTTATCGGGGCAGAAGCTGTTTTTT.

The chain couples TRBV5-6 to TRBJ2-1, with unresolved D. In germline, CDR1 is SGHDT, CDR2 YYEEEE. Trimming cost V 1 base and J 1 base, with 9 bases left between them. This CDR3 contains 15 residues. The CDR3 loop is CASSLRLGSYNEQFF. Written as DNA, the CDR3 is TGTGCCAGCAGCTTGCGGCTAGGATCCTACAATGAGCAGTTCTTC.

The rearrangement joins TRBV5-1 to TRBJ2-7, with 7 positions matching TRBD2. Germline V gene data show CDR1 as SGHRS and CDR2 as YFSETQ. The CDR3 is 15 amino acids. Trimming removed 4 bases from V and 0 bases from J; junction bases left unmatched: 7. For the CDR3, the DNA is TGCGCCAGCAGCCCCAGACTAGCCCCCTCCTACGAGCAGTACTTC. This sequence encodes CASSPRLAPSYEQYF.

Details on this clone: Sequence at one end of the junction differs from germline and may be a read error. In DNA form, the CDR3 reads TGTGCTAGCAGCTCGGACAGGGGGTATGAGCAGTTCTTC. This translates into CASSSDRGYEQFF. The chain carries TRBV7-7 and TRBJ2-1, with 10 bases identical to TRBD1. The CDR3 runs 13 residues. Germline values: CDR1 SSHAT, CDR2 FNYEAQ (reference sequence).

The V gene is TRBV30, the J gene TRBJ2-2; D not certain. The CDR3 has 12 residues. With 0 bases removed from V and 5 bases from J, the gap between germline ends came to 4 bases. The V gene's germline CDR1 is GTSNPN and CDR2 SVGIG (reference sequence). In nucleotides, the CDR3 is TGTGCCTGGAGTGTACTAACCGGGGAGCTGTTTTTT. Its protein product is CAWSVLTGELFF.

About this clone itself: The CDR3 does not end in the conserved phenylalanine or tryptophan, so this is likely a read error. The DNA is omitted, as the CDR3 cannot be located on it reliably, and the CDR3 follows TCRdb's listing. The CDR3 loop reads CASSSLVLAGGPRDK. V gene TRBV21-1 combines with J gene TRBJ2-7; no DNA check was done on the table's D call, TRBD2. TRBV21-1 is deemed a pseudogene. The CDR3 extends over 15 residues, inclusive of both ends.

This rearrangement joins TRBV5-1 to TRBJ1-1, with TRBD1 as a possible D gene (5 bases). The CDR3 extends over 15 amino acids. Germline CDR1 reads SGHRS; CDR2 reads YFSETQ. The ends were cut back, 1 base at V and 1 base at J, with 11 bases in the middle. For the CDR3, the DNA is TGCGCCAGCAGCTTGATCGGGGGGAAGAACACTGAAGCTTTCTTT. It encodes CASSLIGGKNTEAFF.